The clone carrying this TCR beta chain has more than one count but fewer than ten. This entry comes from a study of blood T cell repertoires in COVID-19. Study background: From the United States, Italy and Spain came samples of acute and convalescent COVID-19. Sources were T cells, B-cell-depleted T cells, or PBMCs; the material itself was cDNA or gDNA.

The CDR3 loop spans 14 amino acids. Germline V gene lookup returns CDR1 MDHEN and CDR2 SYDVKM. The V end was cut by 3 bases, the J end by 2 bases, with 10 bases between. In the original workflow: By means of reference gene primer amplification, nucleated cell counts were estimated. The table came from immunoSEQ multiplex PCR; TCRdb's copy has only in-frame clones and leaves some out. V and J calls plus clone size are reproduced from that table; the DNA served to infer D and trimming. Here the sample spans approximately 180,000 clones, around 85% being singletons. This chain links TRBV28 with TRBJ1-1, with no clear D. Sequencing used peripheral blood. This clonotype originated in a human donor with active or convalescent COVID-19. The donor label of this sample is uncertain. CDR3 DNA sequence: TGTGCCAGCAGTTTGAGGGCCCTCAACACTGAAGCTTTCTTT. It specifies CASSLRALNTEAFF.